This TCR beta chain was sequenced during a study of T cell repertoires in aging, cancer and after chemotherapy. The study's findings and limits: Healthy donors lost TCR diversity with age mainly through richness, cancer patients through richness and evenness.

CDR1 and CDR2 from the germline V gene are DFQATT and SNEGSKA (reference sequence). CDR3 length: 14 amino acids. Amplification of TCR beta used genomic DNA extracted from peripheral blood. A mixed TRB-A/B primer pool amplified rearranged TRB by multiplex touch-down PCR. TCRdb ran MiXCR on the multiplex PCR reads and lists one entry per CDR3 protein. The sample consists of about 3,000 distinct CDR3 sequences, under 55% of them appearing once. About this clonotype: The antigen remains undetermined. The junction does not match germline at one end; this may be a read error.

The clonotype was recovered from a human donor with a solid tumor. The chain carries TRBV20-1 and TRBJ2-1, with 11 bases lining up with TRBD1. The sample consisted of blood. CDR3 region: CSPRSGQGANKQFF. Here the CDR3 DNA reads TGCAGTCCACGGTCCGGACAGGGGGCCAATAAGCAGTTCTTC.